This T cell receptor beta chain was captured in a study of blood T cell repertoires in COVID-19. Produced via immunoSEQ multiplex PCR; TCRdb's table is partial and in-frame only. Counted here are roughly 300,000 clones, around 90% occurring once; the ten biggest clones make up approximately 7.5%. The ends lost 6 bases at V and 3 bases at J; junction bases unmatched: 3. Germline V gene lookup returns CDR1 LGHDT and CDR2 YNNKEL (reference sequence). This CDR3 has 16 residues. Seattle's enrolled individuals joined amid active infection and were then monitored longitudinally. The receptor was derived from a woman younger than 45 with COVID-19, enrolled during active disease. The source material was peripheral blood. This chain links TRBV3-1 (or the pseudogene TRBV3-2) with TRBJ2-2, with 14 bases aligning to TRBD2. The CDR3 here is CASSPTSGRDTGELFF. CDR3 sequence (DNA): TGTGCCAGCAGTCCGACTAGCGGGAGGGACACCGGGGAGCTGTTTTTT.